This paragraph covers one TCR beta chain sequence. This clone's antigen is unknown. No base quality information exists; no much larger clone differs at one position. This specimen belongs to a study of memory CD4+ T cells and cytomegalovirus serostatus (dated by TCRdb to about 2019). Turning to the overall study: The roughly 33 healthy Belgian adults in the cohort included 9 who were CMV seropositive and approximately 25 who were CMV seronegative. To replicate a published TCR-based CMV serostatus classifier, the researchers sequenced the CD4+ memory TCRbeta repertoires of a Belgian cohort whose cytomegalovirus serostatus was known.

Beyond this particular receptor, the publication reports: The results were read as suggesting that the CMV-associated TCR signature is, for the most part, present in the CD4+ memory repertoire. Unlike the original study, which covered naive and memory CD4+ and CD8+ populations, the Belgian study sequenced only CD4+CD45RO+ memory cells. A median bootstrapped AUC of roughly 0.94 with a 95% CI of 0.76-1.00 was achieved on the Belgian cohort by the original-framework classifier. For CMV serostatus prediction, a median bootstrapped AUC of approximately 0.95 was reached with the original framework, and a median bootstrapped AUC of approximately 0.92 was reached with a US-trained random forest. Among the 160 or so previously reported CMV-associated TCRbeta sequences, 67 showed up in the CD4+ memory repertoires, with each one found in between one and five individuals.

V is pared back by 0 bases and J by 0 bases, with 15 bases lying between the germline termini. Looking up the germline V gene yields CDR1 SGDLS and CDR2 YYNGEE. Including the terminal cysteine and phenylalanine, the CDR3 comprises 17 residues. The retained sequence is limited to the CDR3, 51 bases, with the frame set at the first base. Single viable CD3+CD4+CD8-CD45RO+ cells were sorted as memory CD4+ T cells on a FACSAria II. CMV serostatus was determined with a Roche Elecsys assay detecting serum IgG against CMV pp150, pp28, p38 and p52. After the samples were thawed, total CD4+ T cells were enriched through positive selection using CD4 magnetic microbeads. The samples came from a different study that was designed specifically to examine the CD4+ T cell memory repertoire. Peripheral blood mononuclear cells were isolated and cryopreserved following standard operating procedures; serum was stored at -80 °C. Staining used CD3-PerCP (BW264/56), CD4-APC (RPA-T4), CD45RO-PE (UCHT1) and CD8-Pacific Orange (3B5) antibodies, with Sytox blue excluding non-viable cells.

The Quick-DNA Microprep Kit was used to extract genomic DNA from the sorted cells. Amplification of TCRbeta DNA was done with the immunoSEQ hsTCRbeta kit, following the protocol from the manufacturer. TCRbeta libraries were sequenced on an Illumina MiSeq instrument. Turning to the authors' computational methods: After out-of-frame sequences were removed, 2,204,828 distinct TCRbeta sequences remained, averaging about 67,000 per individual. Each individual was scored using the number of 160 or so previously reported CMV-associated TCRbeta sequences that the individual carried and the total number of productive distinct TCRbeta sequences. A beta-binomial model was reimplemented in Python, and scikit-learn random forests with default parameters were trained on US cohort data. Classifier performance on the Belgian cohort was reported as the median AUC with percentile confidence intervals calculated over 10,000 bootstrap iterations. As stored in TCRdb, this immuneACCESS dataset retains in-frame rearrangements with V and J assigned. A fraction of the clones does not appear; measured against another copy, unresolved V genes explain less than half of the discrepancy, and the remainder lacks a known reason. For V, J and clone size, that table is used; D and trimming come from the DNA. For this sample there are under 70,000 clones; roughly 81% appear just once. The ten biggest clones cover approximately 0.99% of the sample.

The sequence joins TRBV9 to TRBJ1-2; a weak D assignment points to TRBD1 (5 bases agree). This receptor was identified in an adult in good health and CMV-seronegative. The sequenced sample consisted of memory CD4+ T cells from blood. CDR3 loop: CASSVATVGETNYGYTF. The nucleotide sequence reads as follows: TGTGCCAGCAGCGTAGCTACAGTAGGGGAGACTAACTATGGCTACACCTTC.